Listed below are T cell receptor beta chains from one sample, sequenced in a study of human T cells and chemical hapten exposure. TCRdb analysed the RACE reads with MiXCR anew, one entry per CDR3 protein. The table has approximately 80,000 distinct CDR3 sequences, more than 9% seen once. This specimen was whole blood, taken in connection with sensitization to the hapten diphenylcyclopropenone (DPC). All receptors derive from a woman aged 45 to 65 with alopecia areata. Some clones in this sample may be carry-over from other donors' samples. The CDR3 runs from the conserved cysteine through the conserved F or W. A D gene is named only where the DNA matches it firmly. The size field is filled for only some rows; it gives once, few, many or a size class.

>TRBV7-9|few|TRBD1|TRBJ2-5
CASSPISSGQGARETQYF
TGTGCCAGCAGCCCAATATCCTCTGGACAGGGGGCCCGAGAGACCCAGTACTTC
>TRBV20-1|many|TRBD1|TRBJ1-4
CSAKWTGSEKLFF
TGCAGTGCCAAATGGACAGGGTCTGAAAAACTGTTTTTT
>TRBV4-2|few|TRBD1|TRBJ1-5
CASSQAPGGYQPQHF
TGTGCCAGCAGCCAAGCTCCAGGGGGCTACCAGCCCCAGCATTTT
>TRBV12-3/TRBV12-4|many|.|TRBJ1-2
CASSLVGRANYGYTF
TGTGCCAGCAGTTTAGTCGGCAGGGCTAACTATGGCTACACCTTC
>TRBV24-1|many|.|TRBJ2-3
CATRDRRSTDTQYF
TGTGCCACCAGGGACCGCCGAAGCACAGATACGCAGTATTTT
>TRBV6-5|many|.|TRBJ1-1
CASSYSPSPGPNTEAFF
TGTGCCAGCAGTTACTCACCTTCCCCGGGGCCGAACACTGAAGCTTTCTTT
>TRBV4-3|many|TRBD1|TRBJ1-5
CASSQDPPDRGYQPQHF
TGCGCCAGCAGCCAAGATCCCCCCGACAGGGGCTATCAGCCCCAGCATTTT
>TRBV2|few|TRBD1|TRBJ2-7
CASRRQGSYEQYF
TGTGCCAGCAGGAGACAGGGATCCTACGAGCAGTACTTC
>TRBV4-3|.|TRBD2|TRBJ2-3
CASSQDGASGRDTQYF
TGCGCCAGCAGCCAAGATGGCGCTAGCGGTCGAGATACGCAGTATTTT
>TRBV4-1|.|.|TRBJ2-4
CASSQAGIVRWRDIQYF
TGCGCCAGCAGCCAAGCGGGAATAGTACGCTGGAGAGACATTCAGTACTTC
>TRBV20-1|.|.|TRBJ2-2
CSASPGQLATNTGELFF
TGCAGTGCTAGTCCCGGACAGTTAGCCACGAACACCGGGGAGCTGTTTTTT
>TRBV9|few|TRBD1|TRBJ2-5
CASSARTGLETQYF
TGTGCCAGCAGCGCCCGGACAGGGTTGGAGACCCAGTACTTC
>TRBV28|.|.|TRBJ1-1
CASSLQGINTEAFF
TGTGCCAGCAGCCTCCAAGGGATCAACACTGAAGCTTTCTTT
>TRBV28|many|.|TRBJ2-3
CASSLGRGSQYF
TGTGCCAGCAGTTTAGGCAGGGGCTCCCAGTATTTT
>TRBV6-5|.|.|TRBJ1-5
CASSYSGIGNQPQHF
TGTGCCAGCAGTTACTCAGGGATCGGCAATCAGCCCCAGCATTTT
>TRBV20-1|many|.|TRBJ2-7
CSARDLGEQYF
TGCAGTGCTAGAGATTTGGGGGAGCAGTACTTC
>TRBV7-2|few|TRBD1|TRBJ1-4
CASSLKQGNGEKLFF
TGTGCCAGCAGCCTAAAACAGGGGAACGGTGAAAAACTGTTTTTT
>TRBV29-1|few|.|TRBJ1-1
CSVIRMNTEAFF
TGCAGCGTAATACGGATGAACACTGAAGCTTTCTTT